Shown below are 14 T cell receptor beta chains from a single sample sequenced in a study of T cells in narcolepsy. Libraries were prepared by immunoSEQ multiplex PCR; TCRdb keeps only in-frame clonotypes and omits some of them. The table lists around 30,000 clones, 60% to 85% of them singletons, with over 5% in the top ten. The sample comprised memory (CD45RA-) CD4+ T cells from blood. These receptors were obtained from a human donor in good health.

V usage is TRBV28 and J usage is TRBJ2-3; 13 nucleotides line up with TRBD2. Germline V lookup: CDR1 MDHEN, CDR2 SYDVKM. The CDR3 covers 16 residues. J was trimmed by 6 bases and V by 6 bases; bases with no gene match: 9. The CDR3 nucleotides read TGTGCCAGCAGCCAGGCCGGGACTAGCGGGATGGATACGCAGTATTTT. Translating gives CASSQAGTSGMDTQYF.

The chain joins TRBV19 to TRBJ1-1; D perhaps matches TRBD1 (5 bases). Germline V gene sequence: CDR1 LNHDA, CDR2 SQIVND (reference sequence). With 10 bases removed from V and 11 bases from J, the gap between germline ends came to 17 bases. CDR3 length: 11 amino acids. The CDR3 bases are TGTGCCACCAGGGATTATTTGGAGGCTTTCTTT. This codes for CATRDYLEAFF.

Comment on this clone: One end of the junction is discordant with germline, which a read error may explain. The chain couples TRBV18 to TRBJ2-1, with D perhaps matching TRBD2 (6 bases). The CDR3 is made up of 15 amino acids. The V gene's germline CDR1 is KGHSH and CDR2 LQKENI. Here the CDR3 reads CASSPLAEYYNEQFF. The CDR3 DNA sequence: TGTGCCAGCTCTCCACTAGCAGAGTATTACAATGAGCAGTTCTTC.

CDR3 amino acids: CASSRGQSNQPQHF. In DNA form, the CDR3 reads TGTGCCAGCTCTCGAGGACAGAGCAATCAGCCCCAGCATTTT. The rearrangement links TRBV18 to TRBJ1-5; TRBD1 is a possible D gene (6 bases). In germline, CDR1 is KGHSH, CDR2 LQKENI. The CDR3 is made up of 14 amino acids. With 6 bases removed from V and 1 base from J, the gap between germline ends came to 10 bases.

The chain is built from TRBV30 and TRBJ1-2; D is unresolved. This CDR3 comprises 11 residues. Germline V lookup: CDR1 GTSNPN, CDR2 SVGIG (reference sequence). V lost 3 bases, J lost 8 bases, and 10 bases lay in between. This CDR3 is CAWRSIMGYTF. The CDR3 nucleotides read TGTGCCTGGAGGTCCATAATGGGCTACACCTTC.

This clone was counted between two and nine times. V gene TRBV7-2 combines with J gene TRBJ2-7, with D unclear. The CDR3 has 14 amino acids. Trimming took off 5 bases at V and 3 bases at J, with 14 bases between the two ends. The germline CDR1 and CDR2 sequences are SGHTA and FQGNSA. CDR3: CASSRSRTNYEQYF. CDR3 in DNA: TGTGCCAGCAGCCGAAGTCGAACCAACTACGAGCAGTACTTC.

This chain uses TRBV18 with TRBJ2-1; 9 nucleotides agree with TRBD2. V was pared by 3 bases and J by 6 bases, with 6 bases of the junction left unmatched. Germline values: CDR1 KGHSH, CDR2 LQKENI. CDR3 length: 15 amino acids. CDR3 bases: TGTGCCAGCTCACCGCGGCGGGAGGGCGGCAATGAGCAGTTCTTC. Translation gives CASSPRREGGNEQFF.

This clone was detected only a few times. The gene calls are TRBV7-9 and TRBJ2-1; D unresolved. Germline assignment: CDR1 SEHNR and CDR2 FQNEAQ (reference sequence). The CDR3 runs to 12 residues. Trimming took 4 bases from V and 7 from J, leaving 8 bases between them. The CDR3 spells CASSSGPNEQFF. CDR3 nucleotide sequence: TGTGCCAGCAGCTCCGGACCGAATGAGCAGTTCTTC.

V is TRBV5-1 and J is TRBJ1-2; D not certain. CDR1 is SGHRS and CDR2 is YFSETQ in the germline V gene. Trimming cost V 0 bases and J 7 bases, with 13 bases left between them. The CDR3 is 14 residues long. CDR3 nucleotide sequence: TGCGCCAGCAGCTTGGGCCTTTCCAGTGGTGGCTACACCTTC. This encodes CASSLGLSSGGYTF.

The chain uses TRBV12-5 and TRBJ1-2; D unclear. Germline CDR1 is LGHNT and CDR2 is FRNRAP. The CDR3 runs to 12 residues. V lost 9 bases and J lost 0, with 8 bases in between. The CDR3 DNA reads TGTGCTAGCAGCGCAGCTAACTATGGCTACACCTTC. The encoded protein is CASSAANYGYTF.

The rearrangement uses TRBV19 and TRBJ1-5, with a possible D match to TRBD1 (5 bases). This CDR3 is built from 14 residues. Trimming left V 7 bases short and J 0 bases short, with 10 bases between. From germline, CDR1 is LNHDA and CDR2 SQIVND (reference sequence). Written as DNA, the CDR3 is TGTGCCAGTACCGACAGTTATAGCAATCAGCCCCAGCATTTT. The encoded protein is CASTDSYSNQPQHF.

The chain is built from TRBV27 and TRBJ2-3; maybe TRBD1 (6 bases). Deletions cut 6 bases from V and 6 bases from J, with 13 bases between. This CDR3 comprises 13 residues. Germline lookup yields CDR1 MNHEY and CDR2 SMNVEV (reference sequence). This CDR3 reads CASRFRGGDTQYF. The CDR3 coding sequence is TGTGCCAGCAGATTCAGGGGTGGCGATACGCAGTATTTT.

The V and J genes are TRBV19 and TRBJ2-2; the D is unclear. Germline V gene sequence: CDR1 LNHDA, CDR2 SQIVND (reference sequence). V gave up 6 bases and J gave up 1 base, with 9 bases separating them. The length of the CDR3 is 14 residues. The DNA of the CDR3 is TGTGCCAGTAGACGACGGTTGAACACCGGGGAGCTGTTTTTT. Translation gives CASRRRLNTGELFF.

CDR3 in DNA: TGTGCCAGCAGCTTAGTAAGGACAGGGTCCTACGAGCAGTACTTC. This codes for CASSLVRTGSYEQYF. V gene TRBV7-2 combines with J gene TRBJ2-7, with 8 bases identical to TRBD1. J lost 1 base, V lost 1 base, and 3 bases had no gene match. Germline V CDR1 and CDR2: SGHTA, FQGNSA. The CDR3 is made up of 15 amino acids.